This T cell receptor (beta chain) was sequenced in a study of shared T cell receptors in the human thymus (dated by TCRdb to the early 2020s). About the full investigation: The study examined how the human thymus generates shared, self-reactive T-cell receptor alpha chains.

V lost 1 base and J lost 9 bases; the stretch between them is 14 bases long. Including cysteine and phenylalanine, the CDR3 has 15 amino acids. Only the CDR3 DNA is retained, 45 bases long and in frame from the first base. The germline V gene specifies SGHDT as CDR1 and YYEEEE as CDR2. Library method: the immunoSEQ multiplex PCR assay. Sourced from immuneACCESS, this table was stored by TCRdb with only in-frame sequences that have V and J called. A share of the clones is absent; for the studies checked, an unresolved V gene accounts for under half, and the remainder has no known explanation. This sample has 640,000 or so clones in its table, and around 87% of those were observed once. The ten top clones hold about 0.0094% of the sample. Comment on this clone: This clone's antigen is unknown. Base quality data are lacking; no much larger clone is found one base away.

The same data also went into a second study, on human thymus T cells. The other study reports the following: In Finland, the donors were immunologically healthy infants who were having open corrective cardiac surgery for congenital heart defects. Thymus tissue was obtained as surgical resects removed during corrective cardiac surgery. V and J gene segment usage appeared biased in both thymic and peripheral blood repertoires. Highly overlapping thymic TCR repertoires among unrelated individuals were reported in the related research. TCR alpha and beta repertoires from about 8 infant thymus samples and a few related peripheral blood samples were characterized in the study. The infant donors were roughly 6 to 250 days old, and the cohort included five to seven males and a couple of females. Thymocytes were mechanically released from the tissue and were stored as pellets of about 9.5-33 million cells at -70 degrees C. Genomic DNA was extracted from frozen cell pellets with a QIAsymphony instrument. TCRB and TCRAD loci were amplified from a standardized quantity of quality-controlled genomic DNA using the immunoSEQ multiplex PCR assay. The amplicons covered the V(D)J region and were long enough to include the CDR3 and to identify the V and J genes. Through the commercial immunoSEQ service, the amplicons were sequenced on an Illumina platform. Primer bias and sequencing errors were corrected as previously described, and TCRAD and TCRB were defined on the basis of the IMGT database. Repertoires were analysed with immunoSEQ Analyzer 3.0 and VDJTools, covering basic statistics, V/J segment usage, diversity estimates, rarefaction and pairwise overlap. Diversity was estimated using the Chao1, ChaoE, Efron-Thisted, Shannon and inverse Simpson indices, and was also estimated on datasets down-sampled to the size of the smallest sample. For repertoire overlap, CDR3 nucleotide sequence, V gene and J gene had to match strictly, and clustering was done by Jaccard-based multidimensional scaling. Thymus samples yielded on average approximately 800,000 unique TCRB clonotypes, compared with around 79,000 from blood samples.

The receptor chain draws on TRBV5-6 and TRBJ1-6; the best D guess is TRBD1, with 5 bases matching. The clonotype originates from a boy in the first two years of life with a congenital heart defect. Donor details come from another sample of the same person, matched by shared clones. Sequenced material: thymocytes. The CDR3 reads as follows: CASSLNDSSTSPLHF. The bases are TGTGCCAGCAGCTTGAATGACAGCTCGACTTCACCCCTCCACTTT.